This T cell receptor beta chain was profiled in a study of cytomegalovirus exposure and HLA in healthy donors (dated by TCRdb to 2016 to 2017). Broadly, across the study: An earlier analysis of a few hundred of the donors reported about 280 Gb of sequence data and around 120 million unique TCR beta sequences obtained from some 170 million T cells. An early release covering roughly 580 HLA-typed donors comprised about 300 gigabases of sequencing data and around 80 million unique TCR sequences. Of the 398 genotyped donors, around 81% fell in the genetic ancestry cluster associated with self-reported Caucasian donors. The aim of the study was to test whether cataloging public T cell receptors could identify signatures of past pathogen exposure. The T cell repertoires of several hundred subjects were profiled by immunosequencing and related to cytomegalovirus serostatus. In addition to the first cohort of 500 to 850 subjects, a separate validation cohort of 120 different subjects was used. High-throughput TCR immunosequencing, statistical association of individual TCRs with disease status, and machine learning were combined to predict cytomegalovirus infection status. To study patterns of TCR occurrence, a later analysis re-analyzed previously published TCR beta repertoires from 666 donors and added high-resolution HLA genotyping. Rather than using new phenotypic data, the later analysis identified candidate immune exposures from TCR beta sequences and from how often those sequences occurred across donors. To decide whether each TCR beta V gene segment behaved as functional or pseudogenic, an earlier analysis of 587 of the donors relied on high-throughput TCR beta sequencing. Donor age, sex, ethnicity and CMV serostatus were compiled together with the repertoire data. In a later genetic analysis, genome-wide SNP genotypes for about 65% of the roughly 700 donors were used, and that subset was treated as a discovery cohort. Every discovery cohort repertoire had been produced on one sequencing platform. HLA typing covered class I and class II loci at four-digit resolution. Typing coverage differed by locus: A, B, C, DRB1 and DQB1 were typed in about 629-630 donors, DQA1 in approximately 520, DPA1 in around 600, and DPB1 in 400 to 480. Because of strong linkage in the cohort, roughly 5 DR-DQ haplotypes were treated as single units for association and clustering. On average, about 240,000 unique TCR beta nucleotide sequences were sequenced per donor among about 400 genotyped donors of the cohort, with roughly 18% of those sequences being non-productive. The research as a whole found: A later analysis found that most CMV-associated TCR beta chains appeared HLA-restricted, with HLA associations seemingly driven largely by CMV exposure. Three of the identified cytomegalovirus-associated TCR beta chains were confirmed in vitro to be specific for cytomegalovirus antigens. A later genetic analysis reported fewer N-insertions in productive TCRs among donors in an Asian-associated ancestry cluster than the roughly 640-donor mean. In a later analysis, HLA-associated TCR beta chains were found to be more clonally expanded and to have lower generation probabilities than equally common non-associated chains. Roughly 15 rarely observed V segments, including chromosome 9 orphons, were excluded from the earlier analysis of about 600 of the donors because counts were too low. A cluster of highly shared sequence variants was judged likely to be a technical artifact of the sequencing pipeline. The classifier was reported to diagnose cytomegalovirus status with high specificity and sensitivity in both the original and validation cohorts. An earlier analysis of around 500 of the donors showed that most TCR beta V segments appeared in productive rearrangements either about 90% or about 30% of the time, which broadly matched IMGT annotations. An association between a missense DCLRE1C variant and V-gene and J-gene trimming of TCR beta chains was found in a later genetic analysis and replicated in an independent cohort. In a later analysis, the rate of TCR association differed among HLA loci, with DRB1 alleles having the most associated TCRs and HLA-C alleles having the fewest. The authors suggested that the approach could potentially be generalized to other disease states and immunological phenotypes. The study listed over 150 TCR beta chains as associated with cytomegalovirus. Sequencing depth was assumed to be roughly uniform across donors in the presence/absence analyses, though that assumption may not hold. Because HLA typing was unavailable for some donors at each locus, only the typed subset was used in association tests. Linkage disequilibrium might explain the correlated functional status among segregating V segments, but an unknown experimental factor could not be excluded. The only immune exposure information available for the cohort was CMV serostatus. A further reported finding was that TCR beta sequences accurately predicted the HLA-A and HLA-B alleles for most subjects in the first cohort. Across donors, most TCR sequences were observed very rarely, whereas some public TCRs were present in many individuals. Only TCR beta chains were sequenced in this cohort, and the absence of alpha or paired-chain data limited detectable features. The 87-base-pair reads could not distinguish some IMGT-functional V segments, including TRBV6-2 and TRBV6-3, so those segments were excluded. In a later analysis, 15,000 to 20,000 TCR beta sequences were associated with specific HLA alleles at a false discovery rate of 0.05. When HLA alleles, especially DR and DQ, strongly co-occurred, attributing TCR associations to individual alleles was difficult. According to a later analysis, parvovirus B19, influenza, CMV and Epstein-Barr virus appeared linked to several top co-occurrence clusters.

Regarding this clone: It lacks a known antigen. It has no much larger one-base neighbor in the sample; base qualities were not kept.

From the cysteine through the phenylalanine, the CDR3 covers 17 amino acids. Only the CDR3 DNA is retained, 51 bases long and in frame from the first base. The junction shows trimming of 4 bases on V and 5 bases on J, and the gene matches do not reach 15 bases of it. For CDR1 and CDR2, the germline V gene lists SGHRS and YFSETQ. Libraries were built with the immunoSEQ multiplex PCR assay. The multiplex PCR relied on a mix of 60 forward primers for TCR Vbeta segments and 13 reverse primers for TCR Jbeta segments. Amplification of the CDR3 region of rearranged TCR beta genes was performed with a multiplex PCR assay on genomic DNA. On the Illumina HiSeq System, the amplified TCR beta libraries were sequenced as 87-base-pair reads. Regarding the original processing steps: In a later analysis, roughly 80 million unique TCR beta chains were counted across the 690 or so repertoires, and around 10 million of these chains were shared by at least two donors. Raw reads were error-corrected and collapsed into unique sequences by a nearest-neighbor algorithm in which closely related sequences were merged to remove PCR and sequencing errors. CDR3 sequences were aligned to IMGT reference sequences to assign V, D and J gene segments. For a sequence to be retained, at least a six-nucleotide match to both a V gene segment and a J gene segment was required. A rearrangement was called productive if the CDR3 had no stop codons and remained in frame with V and J, and every other rearrangement was called non-productive. CDR3 was defined according to IMGT convention as the region running from the second conserved V-encoded cysteine to the conserved J-encoded phenylalanine. Sequences without an unambiguous match to a single V gene segment were excluded from the earlier analysis of a few hundred of the donors. In an earlier analysis of approximately 590 of the donors, V segments were called functional above 56.7% productive rearrangements and were called segregating when the between-donor standard deviation exceeded 5%. A statistical classification framework was built to diagnose cytomegalovirus status from the catalog of TCR beta chain sequences. V and J gene assignment, in a later analysis, came from comparing TCR nucleotide sequences with IMGT/GENE-DB human TR gene sequences. The TCRdist pipeline was used in a later analysis to assign CDR3 sequences and most-parsimonious VDJ recombination scenarios. A later analysis defined each TCR beta chain by its CDR3 amino acid sequence plus V-gene family, and excluded reads lacking a unique V-gene family. In a later analysis, approximately 590 highly shared, low-generation-probability nucleotide sequences were removed to address suspected cross-contamination and a sequencing artifact. For each public chain, a later analysis derived a clonal expansion index from normalized ranks of inferred template counts within each repertoire. Generation probabilities in a later analysis came from a VDJ recombination model fitted to out-of-frame rearrangements, and those results were checked against IGoR. In a later analysis, TCR-TCR, TCR-HLA and TCR-CMV co-occurrence was scored with hypergeometric tests, and a repertoire-size bias correction was applied to TCR pairs. A later analysis estimated false discovery rates by permuting HLA or CMV assignments 20 times. A later analysis grouped co-occurring TCRs with DBSCAN, adding TCRdist sequence similarity when clustering within HLA-allele-positive subsets. Repertoires with fewer than 30,000 or more than 120,000 public chains were left out of co-occurrence clustering, as were a few repertoires with anomalous nucleotide sharing. What TCRdb holds here is the immuneACCESS table cut down to in-frame rearrangements. Part of the clones is not present; checked against another copy, under half of the missing clones reflect an unresolved V gene, and the others are unexplained. V, J and clone size were drawn from that table, and D and trimming were deduced from the DNA. This sample comprises some 180,000 clones, more than 65% of them detected only once. The biggest ten clones account for 2% to 3% of the sample.

The cohort was made up of approximately 670 healthy bone marrow donors. Cohort members were all nominally healthy when sampled, although unrecorded immune exposures were likely present. The donor was CMV seropositive and was included in the group of approximately 310 seropositive cohort members. A peripheral blood sample was provided by each donor, and peripheral blood mononuclear cells were used for TCR beta sequencing. Genomic DNA was extracted from the blood cell samples with the Qiagen DNeasy Blood Extraction Kit. Rearrangement joined TRBV5-1 to TRBJ2-5; 9 middle bases align to TRBD2. The sequence was obtained from a young woman in good health and CMV-seropositive. The source material was PBMCs. The nucleotides read TGCGCCAGCAGCCCCCCTGGGCGGGGGGGCCTTGGGGAGACCCAGTACTTC. Translated, it gives CASSPPGRGGLGETQYF.